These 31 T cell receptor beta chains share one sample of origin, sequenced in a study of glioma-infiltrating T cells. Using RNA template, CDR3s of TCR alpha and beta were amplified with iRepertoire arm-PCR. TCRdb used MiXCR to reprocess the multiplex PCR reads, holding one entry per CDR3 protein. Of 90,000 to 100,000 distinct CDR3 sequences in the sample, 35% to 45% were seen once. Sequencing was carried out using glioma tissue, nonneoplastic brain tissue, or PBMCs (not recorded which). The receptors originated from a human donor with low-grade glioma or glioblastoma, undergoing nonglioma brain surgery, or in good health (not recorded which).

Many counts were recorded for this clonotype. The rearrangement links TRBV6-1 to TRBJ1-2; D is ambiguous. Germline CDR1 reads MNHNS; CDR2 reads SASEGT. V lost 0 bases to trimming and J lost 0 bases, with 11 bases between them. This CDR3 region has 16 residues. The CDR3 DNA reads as TGTGCCAGCAGTGAAGCGCTTCCAGGAGCTAACTATGGCTACACCTTC. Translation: CASSEALPGANYGYTF.

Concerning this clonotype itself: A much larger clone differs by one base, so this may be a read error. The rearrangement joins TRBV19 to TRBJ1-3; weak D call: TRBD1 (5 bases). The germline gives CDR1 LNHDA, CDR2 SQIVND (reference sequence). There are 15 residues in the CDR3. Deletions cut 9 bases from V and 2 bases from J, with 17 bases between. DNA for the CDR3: TGTGCCAGCAACTTGGAGCCGGGACCTGGAAACACCATATATTTT. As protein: CASNLEPGPGNTIYF.

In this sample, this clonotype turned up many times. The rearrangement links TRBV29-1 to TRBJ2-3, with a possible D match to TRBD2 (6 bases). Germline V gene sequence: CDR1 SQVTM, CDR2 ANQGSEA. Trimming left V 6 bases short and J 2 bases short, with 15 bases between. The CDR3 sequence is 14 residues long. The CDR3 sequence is CSVREPLNTDTQYF. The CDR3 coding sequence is TGCAGCGTCCGGGAGCCGCTAAACACAGATACGCAGTATTTT.

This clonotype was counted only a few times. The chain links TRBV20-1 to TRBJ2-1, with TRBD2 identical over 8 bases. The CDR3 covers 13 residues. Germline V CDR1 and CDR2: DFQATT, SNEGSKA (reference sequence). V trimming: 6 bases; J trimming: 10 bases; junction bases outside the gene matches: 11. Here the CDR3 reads CSAPTGTSNEQFF. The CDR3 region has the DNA TGCAGTGCACCAACAGGGACTAGTAACGAGCAGTTCTTC.

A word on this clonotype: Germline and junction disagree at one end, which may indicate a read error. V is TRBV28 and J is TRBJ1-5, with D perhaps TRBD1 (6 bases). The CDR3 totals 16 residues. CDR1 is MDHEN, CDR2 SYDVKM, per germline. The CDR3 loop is CASSFVDRTSNQLQHF. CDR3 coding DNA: TGTGCCAGCAGCTTTGTGGACAGAACTAGCAATCAGCTCCAGCATTTT.

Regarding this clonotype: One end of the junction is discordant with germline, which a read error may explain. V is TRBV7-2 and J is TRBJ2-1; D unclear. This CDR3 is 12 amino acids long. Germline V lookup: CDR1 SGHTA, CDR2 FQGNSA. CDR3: CAISLDLNEQLF. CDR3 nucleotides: TGTGCCATCAGCTTAGATCTGAATGAGCAGCTCTTC. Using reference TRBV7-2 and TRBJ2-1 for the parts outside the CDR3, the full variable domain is GAGVSQSPSNKVTEKGKDVELRCDPISGHTALYWYRQSLGQGLEFLIYFQGNSAPDKSGLPSDRFSAERTGGSVSTLTIQRTQQEDSAVYLCAISLDLNEQLFGPGTRLTVL.

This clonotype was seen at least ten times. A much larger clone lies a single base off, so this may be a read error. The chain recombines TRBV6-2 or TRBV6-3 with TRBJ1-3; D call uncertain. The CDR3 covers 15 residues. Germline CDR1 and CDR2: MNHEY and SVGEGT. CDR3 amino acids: CASSDTPFSGNTVYF. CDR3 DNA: TGTGCCAGCAGTGACACACCTTTCTCTGGAAACACCGTATATTTT.

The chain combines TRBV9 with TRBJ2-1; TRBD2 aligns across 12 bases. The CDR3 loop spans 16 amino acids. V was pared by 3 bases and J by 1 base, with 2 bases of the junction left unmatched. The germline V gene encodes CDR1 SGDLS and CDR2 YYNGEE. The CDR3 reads CASSELAGGSYNEQFF. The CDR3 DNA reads TGTGCCAGCAGCGAACTAGCGGGAGGTTCCTACAATGAGCAGTTCTTC.

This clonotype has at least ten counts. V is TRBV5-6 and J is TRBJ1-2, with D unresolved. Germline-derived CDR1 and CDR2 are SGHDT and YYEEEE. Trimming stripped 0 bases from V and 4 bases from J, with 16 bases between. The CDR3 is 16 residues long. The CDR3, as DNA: TGTGCCAGCAGCTTGGTGTCAGGTGGACTTCCCTATGGCTACACCTTC. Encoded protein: CASSLVSGGLPYGYTF.

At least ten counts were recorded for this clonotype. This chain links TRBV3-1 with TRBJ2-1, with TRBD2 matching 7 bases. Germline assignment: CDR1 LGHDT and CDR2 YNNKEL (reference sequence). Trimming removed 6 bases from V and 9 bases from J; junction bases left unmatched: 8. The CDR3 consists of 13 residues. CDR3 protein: CASRPTSRSEQFF. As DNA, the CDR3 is TGTGCCAGCAGGCCGACTAGCAGGAGTGAGCAGTTCTTC.

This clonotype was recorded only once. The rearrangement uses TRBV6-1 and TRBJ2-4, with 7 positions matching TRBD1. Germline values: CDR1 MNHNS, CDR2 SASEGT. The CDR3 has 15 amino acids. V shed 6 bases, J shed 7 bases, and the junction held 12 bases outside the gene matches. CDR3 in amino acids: CASRTARTGGNIQYF. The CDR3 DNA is TGTGCCAGCAGGACTGCCCGGACAGGTGGGAACATTCAGTACTTC.

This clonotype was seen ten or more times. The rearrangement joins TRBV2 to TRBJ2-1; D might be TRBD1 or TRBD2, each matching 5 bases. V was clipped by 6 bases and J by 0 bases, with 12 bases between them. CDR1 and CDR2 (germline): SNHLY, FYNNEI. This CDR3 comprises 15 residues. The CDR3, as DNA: TGTGCCAGCAGGAGAGGGGAAGGCTCCTACAATGAGCAGTTCTTC. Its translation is CASRRGEGSYNEQFF. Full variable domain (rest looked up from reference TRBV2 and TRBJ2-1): EPEVTQTPSHQVTQMGQEVILRCVPISNHLYFYWYRQILGQKVEFLVSFYNNEISEKSEIFDDQFSVERPDGSNFTLKIRSTKLEDSAMYFCASRRGEGSYNEQFFGPGTRLTVL.

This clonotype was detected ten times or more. CDR3 loop: CASSQYDRGPQPQHF. As DNA, the CDR3 is TGCGCCAGCAGCCAATATGACAGGGGGCCTCAGCCCCAGCATTTT. This chain links TRBV4-1 with TRBJ1-5; 10 bases are a match to TRBD1. CDR3 size: 15 residues. The V gene's germline CDR1 is MGHRA and CDR2 YSYEKL. J was trimmed by 6 bases and V by 2 bases; bases with no gene match: 4.

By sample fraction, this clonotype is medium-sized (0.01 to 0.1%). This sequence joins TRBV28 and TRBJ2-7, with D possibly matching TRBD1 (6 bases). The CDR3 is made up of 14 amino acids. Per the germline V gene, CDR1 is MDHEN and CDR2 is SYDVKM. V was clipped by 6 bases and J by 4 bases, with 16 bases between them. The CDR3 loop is CASRKTGKKYEQYF. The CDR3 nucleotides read TGTGCCAGCAGAAAAACAGGGAAGAAGTACGAGCAGTACTTC. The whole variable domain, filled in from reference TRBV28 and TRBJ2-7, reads DVKVTQSSRYLVKRTGEKVFLECVQDMDHENMFWYRQDPGLGLRLIYFSYDVKMKEKGDIPEGYSVSREKKERFSLILESASTNQTSMYLCASRKTGKKYEQYFGPGTRLTVT.

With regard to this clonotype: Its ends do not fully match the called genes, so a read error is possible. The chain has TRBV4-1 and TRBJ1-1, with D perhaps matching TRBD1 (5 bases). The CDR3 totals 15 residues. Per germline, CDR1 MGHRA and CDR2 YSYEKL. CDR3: CASARAGNMNTEAIF. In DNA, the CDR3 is TGCGCCAGCGCCAGGGCAGGGAACATGAACACTGAAGCTATCTTT.

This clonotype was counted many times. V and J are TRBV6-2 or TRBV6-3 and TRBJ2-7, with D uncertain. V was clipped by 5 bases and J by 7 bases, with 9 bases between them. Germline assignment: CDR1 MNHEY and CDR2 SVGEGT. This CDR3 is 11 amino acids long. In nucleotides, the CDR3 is TGTGCCAGCAGTCCTGGGCAGGAGCAGTACTTC. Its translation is CASSPGQEQYF.

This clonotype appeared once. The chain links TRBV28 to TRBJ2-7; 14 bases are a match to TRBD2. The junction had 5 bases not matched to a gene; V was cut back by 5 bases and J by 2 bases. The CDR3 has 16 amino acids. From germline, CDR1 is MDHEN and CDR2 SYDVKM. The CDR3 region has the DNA TGTGCCAGCAGTGCCGGGGGACTAGCGGGAGCCTACGAGCAGTACTTC. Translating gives CASSAGGLAGAYEQYF.

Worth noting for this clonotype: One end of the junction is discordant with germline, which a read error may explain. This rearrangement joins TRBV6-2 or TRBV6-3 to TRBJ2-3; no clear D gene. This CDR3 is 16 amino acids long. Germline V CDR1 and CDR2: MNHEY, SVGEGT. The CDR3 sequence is CASGYSRRSLTDTQYF. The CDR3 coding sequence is TGTGCCAGCGGTTACTCGAGGCGGAGCCTTACAGATACGCAGTATTTT.

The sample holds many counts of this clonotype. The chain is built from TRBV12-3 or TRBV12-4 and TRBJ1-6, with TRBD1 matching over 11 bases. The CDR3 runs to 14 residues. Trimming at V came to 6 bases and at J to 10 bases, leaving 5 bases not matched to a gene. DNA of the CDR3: TGTGCCAGCAGCCGGACAGGGGGCGGATCACCCCTCCACTTT. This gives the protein CASSRTGGGSPLHF.

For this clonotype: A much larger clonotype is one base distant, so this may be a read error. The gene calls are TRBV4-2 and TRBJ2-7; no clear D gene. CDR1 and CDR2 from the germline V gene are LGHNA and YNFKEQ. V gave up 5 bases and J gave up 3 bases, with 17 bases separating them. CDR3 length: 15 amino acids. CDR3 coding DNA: TGTGCCAGCAGCGCGGTTGGAGATCTTTTCTACGAGCAGTACTTC. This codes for CASSAVGDLFYEQYF.

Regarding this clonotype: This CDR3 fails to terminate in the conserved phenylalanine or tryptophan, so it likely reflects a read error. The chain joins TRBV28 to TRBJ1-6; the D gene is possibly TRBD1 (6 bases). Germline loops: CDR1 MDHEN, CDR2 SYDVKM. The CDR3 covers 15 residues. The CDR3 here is CASSQGSSYNSTLHS. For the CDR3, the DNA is TGTGCCAGCAGTCAGGGGAGCTCCTATAATTCAACCCTCCACTCT.

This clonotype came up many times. CDR3 protein: CASSLEGVTSWNNEQFF. For the CDR3, the DNA is TGCGCCAGCAGCTTGGAGGGCGTGACTAGCTGGAACAATGAGCAGTTCTTC. The chain links TRBV5-1 to TRBJ2-1; 7 positions match TRBD2. The CDR3 length is 17 residues. In germline, CDR1 is SGHRS, CDR2 YFSETQ. The junction had 11 bases not matched to a gene; V was cut back by 0 bases and J by 5 bases.

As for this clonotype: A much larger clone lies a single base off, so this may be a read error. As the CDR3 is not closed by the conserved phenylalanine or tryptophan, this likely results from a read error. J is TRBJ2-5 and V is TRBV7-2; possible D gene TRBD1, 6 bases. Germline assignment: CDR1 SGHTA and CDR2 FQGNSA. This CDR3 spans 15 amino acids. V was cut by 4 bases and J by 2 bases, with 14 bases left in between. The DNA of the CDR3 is TGTGCCAGCAGCTCCCCGGACAGAGAACAAGAGACCCAGTACCTC. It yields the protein CASSSPDREQETQYL.

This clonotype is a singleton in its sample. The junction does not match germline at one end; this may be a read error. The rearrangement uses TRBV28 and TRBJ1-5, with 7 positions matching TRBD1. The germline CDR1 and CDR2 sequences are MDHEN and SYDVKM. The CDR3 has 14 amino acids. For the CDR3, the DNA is TGTGTCAGCAGTAAACAGGGGAGCAATCAGCCCCAGCATTTT. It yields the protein CVSSKQGSNQPQHF.

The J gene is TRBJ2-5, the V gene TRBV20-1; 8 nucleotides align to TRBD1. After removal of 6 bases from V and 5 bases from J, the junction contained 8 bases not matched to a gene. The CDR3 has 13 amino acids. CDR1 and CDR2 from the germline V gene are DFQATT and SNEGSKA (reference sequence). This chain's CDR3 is CSAEGRGRETQYF. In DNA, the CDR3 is TGCAGTGCAGAGGGCAGGGGGCGTGAGACCCAGTACTTC.

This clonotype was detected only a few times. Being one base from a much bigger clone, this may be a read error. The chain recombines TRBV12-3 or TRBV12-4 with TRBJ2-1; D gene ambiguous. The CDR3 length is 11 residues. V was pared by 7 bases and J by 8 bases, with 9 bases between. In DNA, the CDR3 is TGTGCCAGCATGAACTTAGATGAGCAGTTCTTC. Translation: CASMNLDEQFF.

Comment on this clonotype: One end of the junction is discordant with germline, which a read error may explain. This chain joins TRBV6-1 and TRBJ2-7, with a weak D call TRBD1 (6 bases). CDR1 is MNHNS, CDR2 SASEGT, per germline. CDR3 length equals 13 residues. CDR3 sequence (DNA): TGTGCCAGCAGGGCATTACAGGGCCACGAGCATTACTTC. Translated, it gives CASRALQGHEHYF.

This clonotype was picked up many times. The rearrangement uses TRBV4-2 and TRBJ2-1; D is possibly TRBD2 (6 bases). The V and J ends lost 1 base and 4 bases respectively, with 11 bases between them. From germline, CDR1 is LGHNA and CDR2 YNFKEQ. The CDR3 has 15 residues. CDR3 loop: CASSQGEGTYNEQFF. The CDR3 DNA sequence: TGTGCCAGCAGCCAAGGCGAGGGGACTTACAATGAGCAGTTCTTC.

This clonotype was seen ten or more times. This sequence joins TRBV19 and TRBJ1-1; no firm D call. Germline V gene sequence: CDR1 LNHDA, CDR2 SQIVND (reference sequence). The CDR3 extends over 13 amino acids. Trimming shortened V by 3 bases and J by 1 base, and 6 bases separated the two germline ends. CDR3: CASSMTWNTEAFF. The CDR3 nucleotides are TGTGCCAGTAGTATGACTTGGAACACTGAAGCTTTCTTT.

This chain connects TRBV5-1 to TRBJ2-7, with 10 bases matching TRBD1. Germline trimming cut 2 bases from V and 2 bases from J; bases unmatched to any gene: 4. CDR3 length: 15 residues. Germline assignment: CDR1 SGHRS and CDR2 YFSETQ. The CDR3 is CASSFTGQGTYEQYF. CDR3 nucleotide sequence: TGCGCCAGCAGCTTCACGGGACAGGGGACCTACGAGCAGTACTTC.

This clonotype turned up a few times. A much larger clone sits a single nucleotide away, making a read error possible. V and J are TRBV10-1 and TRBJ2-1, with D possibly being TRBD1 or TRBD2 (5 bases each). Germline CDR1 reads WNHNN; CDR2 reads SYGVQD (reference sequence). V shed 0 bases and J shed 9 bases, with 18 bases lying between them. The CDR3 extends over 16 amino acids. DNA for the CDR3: TGCGCCAGCAGTGAGTCGGGGACCTCCGTCTCCAGTGAGCAGTTCTTC. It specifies CASSESGTSVSSEQFF.